The 5 T cell receptor beta chains below come from one sample, sequenced in a study of T cell repertoires in cytomegalovirus infection. MiXCR was run by TCRdb on the reads, yielding one entry per CDR3 protein. The sample consists of under 600,000 distinct CDR3 sequences, more than 15% of them appearing once. The sample comprised CD8+ T cells from PBMCs. The receptors were sampled from a human donor in good health (CMV status not recorded). Some clones in this sample may be carry-over from other donors' samples.

The J gene is TRBJ2-1, the V gene TRBV5-6; 8 bases fit TRBD2. With 0 bases clipped from V and 0 bases from J, the junction kept 11 bases outside the gene matches. Germline values: CDR1 SGHDT, CDR2 YYEEEE. CDR3 size: 19 residues. The CDR3 loop is CASSLAQTRGGFSYNEQFF. CDR3 DNA: TGTGCCAGCAGCTTGGCCCAAACTCGCGGGGGGTTCTCCTACAATGAGCAGTTCTTC.

Turning to this clonotype: This CDR3 fails to terminate in the conserved phenylalanine or tryptophan, so it likely reflects a read error. J is TRBJ2-7 and V is TRBV6-6; the match to TRBD1 covers 9 bases. After removal of 5 bases from V and 4 bases from J, the junction contained 12 bases not matched to a gene. Per the germline V gene, CDR1 is MNHNY and CDR2 is SVGAGI (reference sequence). The CDR3 totals 16 residues. This CDR3 is CASSDPGSGQGYEQYL. DNA of the CDR3: TGTGCCAGCAGTGACCCGGGCTCGGGACAGGGTTACGAGCAGTACCTC.

This clonotype was observed a few times. The V call is TRBV10-3, the J call TRBJ2-7; 9 bases map to TRBD1. The V gene's germline CDR1 is ENHRY and CDR2 SYGVKD. The CDR3 has 12 residues. V lost 8 bases to trimming and J lost 5 bases; unmatched junction nucleotides: 4. The CDR3: CAIGDRVDEQYF. The CDR3 DNA is TGTGCCATCGGGGACAGGGTGGACGAGCAGTACTTC.

In its sample, this clonotype was seen many times. The gene calls are TRBV6-1 and TRBJ2-1; D is undetermined. V lost 1 base and J 1 base, leaving 11 bases between the germline ends. CDR3 length: 16 residues. Germline lookup yields CDR1 MNHNS and CDR2 SASEGT. CDR3 nucleotides: TGTGCCAGCAGTGAAGGCCGCCTAGGGTCCTACAATGAGCAGTTCTTC. This sequence encodes CASSEGRLGSYNEQFF.

There are many counts of this clonotype. J is TRBJ2-7 and V is TRBV11-1; D is perhaps TRBD1 (6 bases). Trimming removed 5 bases at V and 2 bases at J, with 13 bases between. Germline CDR1 is SGHAT and CDR2 is FQDESV (reference sequence). The CDR3 runs 14 residues. The CDR3 sequence: CASSLRTEPYEQYF. The CDR3 coding sequence is TGTGCCAGCAGCCTTAGGACAGAGCCCTACGAGCAGTACTTC.